These T cell receptor beta chains were read from a single sample in a study of blood T cell repertoires in COVID-19. Measured with immunoSEQ multiplex PCR; TCRdb has only the in-frame clones, and not every one. This table holds 120,000 or so clones, approximately 80% found once. The sequencing sample was made of peripheral blood. The source of these receptors is a human donor in a cohort sampled during active COVID-19. The CDR3 runs from the conserved cysteine through the conserved F or W. Each record gives: V gene, J gene, clone size, D gene, CDR3 DNA, CDR3 protein. A D gene is named only where the DNA matches it firmly. The listing skips clone size in some rows; elsewhere it reads once, few, many or a size class.

TRBV5-8,TRBJ2-5,NA,TRBD1,TGTGCCAGCAGCCCCACCGGGACAGGGGGCTGGGAGACCCAGTACTTC,CASSPTGTGGWETQYF
TRBV7-6,TRBJ1-6,NA,TRBD1,TGTGCCAGCAGCCGGACAGGAACTAATTCACCCCTCCACTTT,CASSRTGTNSPLHF
TRBV29-1,TRBJ2-5,few,NA,TGCAGCGTTGAAGGACGGACTGCCGTCGAGACCCAGTACTTC,CSVEGRTAVETQYF
TRBV5-6,TRBJ2-1,few,TRBD2,TGTGCCAGCAGCTTAATGCGGGGGGTTCCTGAGCAGTTCTTC,CASSLMRGVPEQFF
TRBV6-5,TRBJ1-6,NA,TRBD1,TGTGCCACCCCACGGACAGGGGGGGAAGGTTCACCCCTCCACTTT,CATPRTGGEGSPLHF
TRBV5-1,TRBJ2-7,NA,TRBD2,TGCGCCAGCAGCCCAGGGACTAGCGGGGGGCCGGGGGAGCAGTACTTC,CASSPGTSGGPGEQYF
TRBV5-6,TRBJ1-6,NA,TRBD1,TGTGCCAGCAGCTTGGACGCCGGGACAGGCAATAATTCACCCCTCCACTTT,CASSLDAGTGNNSPLHF
TRBV9,TRBJ2-7,NA,NA,TGTGCCAGCAGCGCAGGGGGTAGCGGGGTCTACGAGCAGTACTTC,CASSAGGSGVYEQYF
TRBV5-1,TRBJ1-5,NA,NA,TGCGCCAGCAGCTTGGTTCCAGGGCCGGGCAATCAGCCCCAGCATTTT,CASSLVPGPGNQPQHF
TRBV18,TRBJ2-3,NA,TRBD2,TGTGCCAGCTCATATACTAGCGGGGGGCTCACAGATACGCAGTATTTT,CASSYTSGGLTDTQYF
TRBV5-6,TRBJ1-4,NA,TRBD1,TGTGCCAGCAGCTACCAGACAGGGGGCCTATTTAATGAAAAACTGTTTTTT,CASSYQTGGLFNEKLFF
TRBV2,TRBJ1-3,NA,NA,TGTGCCAGCCTTGGGCCCCGCCCGGGAAACACCATATATTTT,CASLGPRPGNTIYF
TRBV2,TRBJ2-5,NA,TRBD1,TGTGCCAGCGGGGGACAGGGGATTCTGGGAGAGACCCAGTACTTC,CASGGQGILGETQYF
TRBV5-6,TRBJ1-5,NA,NA,TGTGCCAGCAGCTTGGCCGGAGGGCCCCAGCATTTT,CASSLAGGPQHF
TRBV2,TRBJ2-5,NA,TRBD1,TGTGCCAGCAGGGTGGACAGGTTAGAGACCCAGTACTTC,CASRVDRLETQYF
TRBV5-1,TRBJ2-7,NA,TRBD1,TGCGCCAGCAGCCTCCGGGACAGGGCGGTCGAGCAGTACTTC,CASSLRDRAVEQYF
TRBV21-1,TRBJ2-7,once,NA,TGTGCCAGCAGCAAATTGACAGTTACTACTTCCTACGAGCAGTACTTC,CASSKLTVTTSYEQYF
TRBV7-2,TRBJ2-3,NA,NA,TGTGCCAGCAGCTCGAGCCTAATCACAGATACGCAGTATTTT,CASSSSLITDTQYF
TRBV7-8,TRBJ1-5,NA,NA,TGTGCCAGCAGCTTAGTAATTAGCAATCAGCCCCAGCATTTT,CASSLVISNQPQHF
TRBV28,TRBJ1-5,NA,TRBD1,TGTGCCAGCAGTTCGGTGGGACAGGGGGCTAATCAGCCCCAGCATTTT,CASSSVGQGANQPQHF
TRBV4-1,TRBJ2-3,NA,TRBD2,TGCGCCAGCAGCCAAGACCCGCTAGCGGGGGGGTGGAGCACAGATACGCAGTATTTT,CASSQDPLAGGWSTDTQYF
TRBV10-3,TRBJ2-5,NA,NA,TGTGCCATCATGGACAACAAGGGGGAGACCCAGTACTTC,CAIMDNKGETQYF
TRBV6-5,TRBJ2-1,NA,NA,TGTGCCAGCAGGGCTTCCTACAATGAGCAGTTCTTC,CASRASYNEQFF
TRBV2,TRBJ1-2,NA,TRBD1,TGTGCCAGCAGTGAACAGGGACAGGGAGGTGGCTACACCTTC,CASSEQGQGGGYTF
TRBV18,TRBJ1-1,once,NA,TGTGCCAGCTCACCCTCGATCCAGGGAAGCGGGGGCACTGAAGCTTTCTTT,CASSPSIQGSGGTEAFF
TRBV9,TRBJ1-5,few,NA,TGTGCCAGCAGCGTAGCAGGGCAGGGTCAGCCCCAGCATTTT,CASSVAGQGQPQHF
TRBV29-1,TRBJ2-1,NA,TRBD2,TGCAGCGTTGTGCGGGGGGGATCCTACAATGAGCAGTTCTTC,CSVVRGGSYNEQFF
TRBV7-9,TRBJ1-5,NA,TRBD1,TGTGCCAGCAGCTTTACAGGGGACAATCAGCCCCAGCATTTT,CASSFTGDNQPQHF
TRBV29-1,TRBJ2-1,once,NA,TGCAGCGTTGAAGGGAGACGGGACATCTCCTACAATGAGCAGTTCTTC,CSVEGRRDISYNEQFF
TRBV6-6,TRBJ1-2,NA,NA,TGTGCCAGTACTGGGGACATCACTTGGTATGGCTACACCTTC,CASTGDITWYGYTF
TRBV1,TRBJ2-1,NA,NA,TGCACCAGCAGCCACAGAATGCCCGCGGGGACCCTCTCCTACAATGAGCAGTTCTTC,CTSSHRMPAGTLSYNEQFF
TRBV6-5,TRBJ1-1,NA,NA,TGTGCCAGTACGACTGTGAACACTGAAGCTTTCTTT,CASTTVNTEAFF
TRBV28,TRBJ1-2,NA,NA,TGTGCCAGCAGTTCCACTACAACTAACTATGGCTACACCTTC,CASSSTTTNYGYTF
TRBV7-9,TRBJ2-7,NA,TRBD1,TGTGCCAGCAGCCGGACAGGGGGCCAGGTGATCTACGAGCAGTACTTC,CASSRTGGQVIYEQYF
TRBV6-6,TRBJ2-3,NA,TRBD1,TGTGCCAGCAGTCCATCAAGGACAGGGACAATCACAGATACGCAGTATTTT,CASSPSRTGTITDTQYF
TRBV11-2,TRBJ2-5,NA,TRBD2,TGTGCCAGCAGCTTAGGTCGGACTAGCGGGGGGCGGTACCAAGAGACCCAGTACTTC,CASSLGRTSGGRYQETQYF
TRBV12-3/TRBV12-4,TRBJ1-2,NA,NA,TGTGCCAGCAGTTTAGGAGGGAACGGCTACACCTTC,CASSLGGNGYTF
TRBV4-3,TRBJ2-6,NA,NA,TGCGCCAGCAGCCAAGATCCAGGAATCTGGCCTGGGGCCAACGTCCTGACTTTC,CASSQDPGIWPGANVLTF
TRBV4-3,TRBJ1-1,few,NA,TGCGCCAGCAGCCTCAGGGGAGGGATGAACACTGAAGCTTTCTTT,CASSLRGGMNTEAFF
TRBV28,TRBJ2-7,NA,TRBD1,TGTGCCAGCAGTTTAGCGGACAGGGATGGCGAGCAGTACTTC,CASSLADRDGEQYF
TRBV18,TRBJ2-3,NA,TRBD2,TGTGCCAGCTCACTCATGCTAGCGGGGGATGCAGATACGCAGTATTTT,CASSLMLAGDADTQYF
TRBV28,TRBJ2-7,once,TRBD2,TGTGCCAGCAGTCCCGGGGGTGCTAGCGGGGGGTCCTACGAGCAGTACTTC,CASSPGGASGGSYEQYF
TRBV19,TRBJ2-5,NA,TRBD1,TGTGCCAGTAGTATGGTCCCAGGGGGCCAAGAGACCCAGTACTTC,CASSMVPGGQETQYF
TRBV5-4,TRBJ2-3,NA,TRBD2,TGTGCCAGCAGCTCCATAGCGGGGGCCTTAACAGATACGCAGTATTTT,CASSSIAGALTDTQYF
TRBV11-2,TRBJ2-7,NA,NA,TGTGCCAGCAGCGACCAGAGGGAGGGGGGCCACGAGCAGTACTTC,CASSDQREGGHEQYF
TRBV4-1,TRBJ2-7,NA,NA,TGCGCCAGCAGCCAAGAGGAGATGGCAGAGCAGTACTTC,CASSQEEMAEQYF
TRBV5-1,TRBJ2-1,once,NA,TGCGCCAGCAGCCGGAGGAGTAGCCCAGCGTCGACGGGGAATGAGCAGTTCTTC,CASSRRSSPASTGNEQFF
TRBV27,TRBJ2-7,NA,TRBD1,TGTGCCAGCAGTGACAGGGTCTCACGCCACTTC,CASSDRVSRHF
TRBV5-1,TRBJ1-1,NA,NA,TGCGCCAGCAGCTTGGATGGGCAGGGGAACACTGAAGCTTTCTTT,CASSLDGQGNTEAFF
TRBV7-9,TRBJ1-3,NA,NA,TGTGCCAGCAGCAGCGGACCATCCTCTGGAAACACCATATATTTT,CASSSGPSSGNTIYF
TRBV11-2,TRBJ1-1,NA,NA,TGTGCCAGCAGCCGCCCAGTCGGGGTCACTGAAGCTTTCTTT,CASSRPVGVTEAFF
TRBV28,TRBJ1-5,NA,TRBD1,TGTGCCAGCAGTGAGCTTACAGGGGGCGTTCAGCCCCAGCATTTT,CASSELTGGVQPQHF
TRBV27,TRBJ2-3,NA,NA,TGTGCCACTTCCAGGTTGGATACGCAGTATTTT,CATSRLDTQYF
TRBV12-5,TRBJ1-1,NA,TRBD1,TGTGTTACACCCCCGACAGGGGGGAACACTGAAGCTTTCTTT,CVTPPTGGNTEAFF
TRBV10-3,TRBJ1-4,NA,TRBD1,TGTGCCATCAGTGACCAGGGACAGGGTGAAAAACTGTTTTTT,CAISDQGQGEKLFF
TRBV7-9,TRBJ2-6,NA,TRBD1,TGTGCCAGCAGCTCCGGGACAGGGGGTGACTCTGGGGCCAACGTCCTGACTTTC,CASSSGTGGDSGANVLTF
TRBV6-1,TRBJ1-4,once,NA,TGTGCCAGCAGTGAAGCGGCGACTGCAACTAATGAAAAACTGTTTTTT,CASSEAATATNEKLFF
TRBV2,TRBJ1-3,NA,TRBD1,TGTGCCAGCAGCGGACAGGGGGCCTTCTCTGGAAACACCATATATTTT,CASSGQGAFSGNTIYF
TRBV4-1,TRBJ1-5,NA,TRBD1,TGCGCCAGCAGCCAAGAGGGGACAGGGGGAAATCAGCCCCAGCATTTT,CASSQEGTGGNQPQHF
TRBV5-6,TRBJ1-2,once,NA,TGTGCCAGCAGCCATGACAGGGGCTACACCTTC,CASSHDRGYTF